This TCR beta chain emerged from a study of spatial heterogeneity in lung cancer. Whole-study context: Detected sequences consistently included more beta-chain ones than alpha-chain ones. In raw reads, more than 8.5 appearances on average were recorded for each unique TCR and UMI combination.

Described time point: blood at routine non-recurrence follow-up after resection. V was cut by 1 base and J by 5 bases, with 12 bases left in between. In germline, CDR1 is MDHEN, CDR2 SYDVKM. The CDR3 spans 14 residues. Unique molecular identifiers tagged every individual TCR cDNA molecule. TCRdb analysed the 5' RACE reads with MiXCR anew, one entry per CDR3 protein. This table has over 85,000 distinct CDR3 sequences, approximately 19% appearing once. This clonotype was picked up a small number of times. The TCR sequence derives from a male donor with early-stage non-small cell lung cancer. Material: PBMCs, obtained at follow-up. The chain uses TRBV28 and TRBJ2-7; D possibly matches TRBD1 or TRBD2 (5 bases each). The chain's CDR3 is CASSLSGQDDEQYF. The CDR3, as DNA: TGTGCCAGCAGTTTATCGGGGCAGGACGACGAGCAGTACTTC.